The clone carrying this T cell receptor beta chain was observed a handful of times. Its antigen is unknown. This sample was taken from a study of T-cell memory formation after mild COVID-19. Overall study context: Largely donor-specific sequence clusters came from a couple of donors.

TCR alpha and TCR beta cDNA libraries with sample barcodes and UMIs came from 5'RACE using constant-segment primers. From the 5' RACE reads, TCRdb called clonotypes with MiXCR, one entry per CDR3 protein. The sample consists of 580,000 or so distinct CDR3 sequences, roughly 17% of them appearing once. Study conclusions and caveats: Memory from before infection featured some responding clones, which suggests cross-reactive memory joined.

The J segment lost 9 bases and the V segment lost 11 bases, leaving 8 bases of the junction unmatched. The CDR3 consists of 12 residues. Germline V gene lookup returns CDR1 LNHNV and CDR2 YYDKDF (reference sequence). The V gene is TRBV15, the J gene TRBJ2-1; 9 positions match TRBD1. The clonotype originates from an adult woman who had mild COVID-19 (a few samples of this study predate the infection). Cell type and time point are not known. Sequences were obtained from PBMCs or a T cell subset sorted from them (not recorded which). CDR3 DNA: TGTGCCGGGGGGACAGGGCTGGGTGAGCAGTTCTTC. This encodes CAGGTGLGEQFF.